The T cell receptor (beta chain) described here comes from a study of shared clonotypes between healthy human individuals. Study findings and constraints: When compared with the clonotypes that were shared by all four sorted-subset donors, the non-shared clonotypes turned out to have lower generation probabilities.

Original data processing: From ImmunoSEQ came sequences covering only the junction and carrying no quality scores, so filtering differed. Profiling relied on immunoSEQ multiplex PCR, and the TCRdb table lists in-frame clones only, not all of them. V and J calls plus clone size are reproduced from that table; the DNA served to infer D and trimming. In the table there are 2,500,000 or so clones, just under 95% of which are singletons. Comments on this clone: Its specificity is unknown.

The sequence derives from a man aged 18 to 35 in good health. Some clones in this sample may be carry-over from other donors' samples. Source material: naive CD4+ T cells from PBMCs. Specified subset: CD45RA+ positively selected.

The CDR3 reads CSGRQGLNEKLFF. The DNA for the CDR3 is TGCAGCGGACGACAGGGTCTTAATGAAAAACTGTTTTTT. The chain joins TRBV29-1 to TRBJ1-4; 7 bases agree with TRBD1. V lost 7 bases and J lost 4; bases outside the gene matches: 6. Germline CDR1 SQVTM, CDR2 ANQGSEA. The CDR3 has 13 residues.